This T cell receptor beta chain was recovered during a study of preoperative IRX-2 immunotherapy in early breast cancer. Treatment specified: preoperative locoregional IRX-2 cytokine immunotherapy. Preoperative locoregional IRX-2 cytokine immunotherapy was tested in the phase Ib source study. This CDR3 contains 16 residues. Germline trimming cut 4 bases from V and 2 bases from J; bases unmatched to any gene: 12. Per germline, CDR1 SGHRS and CDR2 YFSETQ. Sequencing used immunoSEQ multiplex PCR; TCRdb keeps in-frame clones, though not all of them. The table includes tens of thousands of clones, nearly 80% detected once.

The sequencing used lymph node tissue, collected before IRX-2 immunotherapy. The receptor's source is a human donor with breast cancer. The chain has TRBV5-1 and TRBJ2-7, with TRBD2 matching 7 bases. For the CDR3, the DNA is TGCGCCAGCAGCCTGGTTGGGAGACTAGCCGCCTACGAGCAGTACTTC. The encoded protein is CASSLVGRLAAYEQYF. The full variable domain, with the rest looked up from reference TRBV5-1 and TRBJ2-7, is KAGVTQTPRYLIKTRGQQVTLSCSPISGHRSVSWYQQTPGQGLQFLFEYFSETQRNKGNFPGRFSGRQFSNSRSEMNVSTLELGDSALYLCASSLVGRLAAYEQYFGPGTRLTVT.